This T cell receptor beta chain was captured in a study of T-cell reconstitution after alpha-beta-depleted transplantation in children. Unique molecular identifiers tagged the TCRbeta library. MiXCR was run by TCRdb on the PCR reads, yielding one entry per CDR3 protein. The sample contains over 550,000 distinct CDR3 sequences, 8% to 11% of which appear only once. The source was PBMCs from the stem cell graft donor, collected from the stem cell graft. This receptor was taken from a human donor who donated a stem cell graft to a child with acute myeloid leukemia.

CDR3 amino acids: CSARTGEPSQPQHF. The CDR3 DNA follows: TGCAGTGCTAGGACAGGGGAACCGAGTCAGCCCCAGCATTTT. J is TRBJ1-5 and V is TRBV20-1; 8 bases line up with TRBD1. Trimming at V came to 3 bases and at J to 6 bases, leaving 7 bases not matched to a gene. Germline values: CDR1 DFQATT, CDR2 SNEGSKA (reference sequence). The length of the CDR3 is 14 residues.